A single sample gave rise to the 18 T cell receptor beta chains below, sequenced in a study of cytomegalovirus exposure and HLA in healthy donors (TCRdb year 2017). Library preparation used the immunoSEQ multiplex PCR assay. For the multiplex PCR, a mixture combining 60 forward primers for TCR Vbeta segments and 13 reverse primers for TCR Jbeta segments was used. Sourced from immuneACCESS, this table was stored by TCRdb with only in-frame sequences that have V and J called. A share of the clones is absent; for the studies checked, an unresolved V gene accounts for under half, and the remainder has no known explanation. The sample records roughly 97,000 clones, about 9.4% of which are singletons. The ten largest account for more than 5% of the sample. The sample comprised PBMCs. These receptor sequences come from a man aged 35-49 years in good health and CMV-seropositive.

The chain combines TRBV5-4 with TRBJ2-3, with a weak D call TRBD1 (6 bases). Per the germline V gene, CDR1 is SGHNT and CDR2 is YYREEE (reference sequence). The CDR3 contains 11 residues. Trimming removed 4 bases at V and 6 bases at J, with 6 bases between. The CDR3 region is CASSGGDTQYF. For the CDR3, the DNA is TGTGCCAGCAGCGGGGGCGATACGCAGTATTTT.

The chain combines TRBV9 with TRBJ2-1; 12 bases agree with TRBD2. V gave up 0 bases and J gave up 2 bases; unmatched junction bases: 0. Germline V gene data show CDR1 as SGDLS and CDR2 as YYNGEE. The CDR3 runs to 16 residues. The CDR3 DNA is TGTGCCAGCAGCGTAGGGACTAGCGGGACCTACAATGAGCAGTTCTTC. This codes for CASSVGTSGTYNEQFF. The entire variable domain, with the rest obtained from reference TRBV9 and TRBJ2-1, is as follows: DSGVTQTPKHLITATGQRVTLRCSPRSGDLSVYWYQQSLDQGLQFLIQYYNGEERAKGNILERFSAQQFPDLHSELNLSSLELGDSALYFCASSVGTSGTYNEQFFGPGTRLTVL.

In this sample, this clone turned up a few times. The chain carries TRBV15 and TRBJ2-7, with TRBD2 matching over 9 bases. The CDR3 length is 15 residues. V lost 1 base to trimming and J lost 4 bases; unmatched junction nucleotides: 5. Germline V gene sequence: CDR1 LNHNV, CDR2 YYDKDF (reference sequence). CDR3 nucleotides: TGTGCCACCAGCAGAGGGCTAGCGGGAAAGTACGAGCAGTACTTC. Amino acid sequence: CATSRGLAGKYEQYF.

The V and J genes are TRBV28 and TRBJ2-3, with D possibly being TRBD1 (5 bases). Trimming removed 4 bases at V and 4 bases at J, with 18 bases between. The CDR3 has 16 residues. CDR1 and CDR2 from the germline V gene are MDHEN and SYDVKM. The DNA for the CDR3 is TGTGCCAGCAGTTCCCAGGGTCAGGGCCTGGCAGATACGCAGTATTTT. Amino acid sequence: CASSSQGQGLADTQYF.

This rearrangement joins TRBV19 to TRBJ2-7; 7 positions agree with TRBD1. Germline trimming cut 6 bases from V and 0 bases from J; bases unmatched to any gene: 8. The germline CDR1 and CDR2 sequences are LNHDA and SQIVND (reference sequence). This CDR3 spans 15 amino acids. In DNA form, the CDR3 reads TGTGCCAGTAGGGTTTTCGGGACAGACTCCTACGAGCAGTACTTC. It translates to CASRVFGTDSYEQYF.

In regard to this clone: Mismatch with germline at one junction end may stem from a read error. The chain joins TRBV7-7 to TRBJ2-7; the match to TRBD2 covers 7 bases. Germline V gives CDR1 SSHAT, CDR2 FNYEAQ (reference sequence). This CDR3 comprises 15 residues. The CDR3 region has the DNA TGTGCTAGCAGTTTGGCGGAGGGAGGGATATACGAGCAGTACTTC. It is translated as CASSLAEGGIYEQYF.

This chain joins TRBV2 and TRBJ2-2; the D gene is possibly TRBD2 (6 bases). V dropped 4 bases and J dropped 1 base, with 10 bases sitting between them. CDR3 size: 15 residues. Germline V gene sequence: CDR1 SNHLY, CDR2 FYNNEI. The CDR3 region is CASSGRGKNTGELFF. The CDR3 DNA follows: TGTGCCAGCAGTGGACGGGGGAAGAACACCGGGGAGCTGTTTTTT.

This clone was detected only a few times. J is TRBJ2-5 and V is TRBV2, with TRBD2 matching over 7 bases. J was trimmed by 2 bases and V by 7 bases; bases with no gene match: 13. Germline V gives CDR1 SNHLY, CDR2 FYNNEI. The CDR3 runs 16 residues. CDR3 sequence reads: CASKGSGGREQETQYF. The CDR3 region has the DNA TGTGCCAGCAAGGGGAGCGGCGGGAGAGAACAAGAGACCCAGTACTTC.

This rearrangement joins TRBV7-2 to TRBJ2-1, with D possibly being TRBD2 (5 bases). This CDR3 comprises 15 residues. The V and J ends lost 5 bases and 4 bases respectively, with 15 bases between them. Germline loops: CDR1 SGHTA, CDR2 FQGNSA. This chain's CDR3 is CASSPRRETYNEQFF. The DNA of the CDR3 is TGTGCCAGCAGCCCTCGCCGGGAAACGTACAATGAGCAGTTCTTC.

V and J are TRBV6-5 and TRBJ1-1, with a weak D call TRBD1 (6 bases). Germline CDR1 MNHEY, CDR2 SVGAGI. V gave up 7 bases and J gave up 3 bases, with 15 bases separating them. The CDR3 spans 14 residues. Here the CDR3 reads CASKLGARDTEAFF. The CDR3 region has the DNA TGTGCCAGCAAGTTGGGGGCCAGAGACACTGAAGCTTTCTTT.

The V and J genes are TRBV19 and TRBJ1-1; 7 bases align to TRBD1. The V gene end was trimmed by 1 base and the J gene end by 4 bases; junction bases not matched to a gene: 6. There are 15 residues in the CDR3. The germline gives CDR1 LNHDA, CDR2 SQIVND (reference sequence). The CDR3 spells CASSIGRGQGTEAFF. CDR3 DNA sequence: TGTGCCAGTAGTATAGGGAGGGGGCAAGGCACTGAAGCTTTCTTT.

The genes are TRBV15 and TRBJ2-5, with TRBD1 matching over 9 bases. V shed 3 bases, J shed 4 bases, and the junction held 3 bases outside the gene matches. This CDR3 is 14 amino acids long. CDR1 is LNHNV and CDR2 is YYDKDF in the germline V gene (reference sequence). CDR3 sequence (DNA): TGTGCCACCAGCAGGTGGGGACAGGGAGAGACCCAGTACTTC. It yields the protein CATSRWGQGETQYF.

The table lists this clone with a few counts. This sequence joins TRBV29-1 and TRBJ1-2; TRBD1 agrees at 9 bases. The CDR3 runs 13 residues. Germline V gives CDR1 SQVTM, CDR2 ANQGSEA. The V gene end was trimmed by 8 bases and the J gene end by 5 bases; junction bases not matched to a gene: 9. This CDR3 is CSFGQGLSYGYTF. CDR3 in DNA: TGCAGCTTTGGACAGGGGTTAAGTTATGGCTACACCTTC.

J is TRBJ2-1 and V is TRBV7-9; D possibly corresponds to TRBD2 (5 bases). Germline loops: CDR1 SEHNR, CDR2 FQNEAQ (reference sequence). V gave up 6 bases and J gave up 7 bases, with 13 bases separating them. The CDR3 loop spans 13 amino acids. CDR3 loop: CASRSTSSNEQFF. The CDR3 bases are TGTGCCAGCAGATCAACTAGTTCTAATGAGCAGTTCTTC.

This clone showed up just a few times. The chain joins TRBV19 to TRBJ1-2, with D perhaps TRBD1 (5 bases). The CDR3 totals 14 residues. Trimming shortened V by 3 bases and J by 8 bases, and 16 bases separated the two germline ends. Germline assignment: CDR1 LNHDA and CDR2 SQIVND (reference sequence). CDR3 amino acids: CASSMVVGTGGYTF. The CDR3 DNA reads TGTGCCAGTAGTATGGTAGTTGGGACTGGGGGCTACACCTTC.

This sequence joins TRBV30 and TRBJ1-2; 10 bases map to TRBD1. The CDR3 is 13 residues long. Trimming cost V 7 bases and J 3 bases; bases outside gene matches: 5. Looked up from germline, CDR1 is GTSNPN and CDR2 is SVGIG (reference sequence). The CDR3 nucleotides are TGTGCCTTCGACAGGGGGCTGGACTATGGCTACACCTTC. It yields the protein CAFDRGLDYGYTF.

This chain joins TRBV27 and TRBJ1-2; D gene uncertain. Germline V gene data show CDR1 as MNHEY and CDR2 as SMNVEV (reference sequence). V shed 4 bases and J shed 2 bases, with 8 bases lying between them. The CDR3 is made up of 13 amino acids. CDR3 sequence: CASSWTGNYGYTF. DNA of the CDR3: TGTGCCAGCAGTTGGACGGGGAACTATGGCTACACCTTC.

This clone has only a few counts. The V and J genes are TRBV4-1 and TRBJ1-4, with no clear D. This CDR3 region has 18 residues. The germline gives CDR1 MGHRA, CDR2 YSYEKL. Deletions cut 1 base from V and 3 bases from J, with 18 bases between. In nucleotides, the CDR3 is TGCGCCAGCAGCCAAGTCGGCCCTCCAGAGGCGGCTAATGAAAAACTGTTTTTT. It is translated as CASSQVGPPEAANEKLFF.